According to its frequency, the clone carrying this T cell receptor (beta chain) is medium-sized (0.01 to 0.1%). This CDR3 has 14 amino acids. CDR1 is GTSNPN and CDR2 is SVGIG in the germline V gene (reference sequence). For each CDR3 protein, TCRdb gives one entry from its re-call of the 10x single-cell sequencing reads, without DNA. This repertoire includes about 1,500 distinct CDR3 sequences. The data derive from a study of CD8 T cells in cerebrospinal fluid in Alzheimer's disease. Sample: cerebrospinal fluid. The receptor was isolated from a human donor with Alzheimer's disease. The J gene is TRBJ2-2, the V gene TRBV30; TCRdb picks TRBD1, but there is no DNA to check that call. CDR3 protein: CAWRGLQATGELFF.